The rows below give T cell receptor beta chains drawn from one sample of a study of blood T cell repertoires in COVID-19. The data were produced by immunoSEQ multiplex PCR, yet TCRdb's version contains in-frame clones alone and is incomplete. This sample has about 40,000 clones, with roughly three quarters found just once. Source material: peripheral blood. These receptors were collected from an elderly woman with acute or convalescent COVID-19. Each CDR3 is given with its conserved first and last residue. Each record gives: CDR3 DNA, CDR3 protein, D gene, clone size, V gene, J gene. D genes are given only for firm matches. Clone size is given for some rows only: seen once, a few or many times, or a class if the clone is expanded.

TGCGCCAGCAGCCAAGATCAGGCATGGGTCTATGGCTACACCTTC	CASSQDQAWVYGYTF	.	.	TRBV4-3	TRBJ1-2
TGTGCCAGCAGCTTACTAGGAGGGGACTATGGCTACACCTTC	CASSLLGGDYGYTF	.	.	TRBV7-2	TRBJ1-2
TGTGCCAGCAGTTACTCCCCCGCGGGGTTCGGTTACAATGAGCAGTTCTTC	CASSYSPAGFGYNEQFF	.	.	TRBV6-2/TRBV6-3	TRBJ2-1
TGTGCCAGCAGTCTTAGCGGAGGGGCCCCAAACATTCAGTACTTC	CASSLSGGAPNIQYF	.	once	TRBV6-5	TRBJ2-4
TGCGCCAGCAGCCTTAGCGGGAGGGCCTCGGGGGAGACCCAGTACTTC	CASSLSGRASGETQYF	TRBD2	.	TRBV5-1	TRBJ2-5
TGTGCCAGCAGCCAAGCCACCGGACTAGCGGGAGATACGCAGTATTTT	CASSQATGLAGDTQYF	TRBD2	.	TRBV16	TRBJ2-3
TGTGCCAGCAGCTCAAGGGGGGGACTAGCCCTTAAAGAGCAGTTCTTC	CASSSRGGLALKEQFF	TRBD2	.	TRBV7-2	TRBJ2-1
TGTGCCAGCAGTTACCGGGACAGCTATGGCTACACCTTC	CASSYRDSYGYTF	TRBD1	.	TRBV6-5	TRBJ1-2
TGTGCCAGCTGCCGCTTTTCCGGGACAGACTACGAGCAGTACTTC	CASCRFSGTDYEQYF	TRBD1	few	TRBV6-5	TRBJ2-7
TGTGCCTGGAGTAGGCAGGGGGCCGAGCAGTACTTC	CAWSRQGAEQYF	TRBD1	.	TRBV30	TRBJ2-7
TGTGCCAGCAGCGTGGGGACTAGCGGGAGAGGCACCTACAATGAGCAGTTCTTC	CASSVGTSGRGTYNEQFF	TRBD2	.	TRBV9	TRBJ2-1
TGCGCCAGCAGATTCCTGGAGGGAACGGGCACAGATACGCAGTATTTT	CASRFLEGTGTDTQYF	.	few	TRBV10-2	TRBJ2-3
TGTGCCAGCACTCGCGGGGCAGGAATGAACACTGAAGCTTTCTTT	CASTRGAGMNTEAFF	.	.	TRBV7-6	TRBJ1-1
TGCGCCAGCAGTGAGCTAAATCAGCCCCAGCATTTT	CASSELNQPQHF	.	.	TRBV10-2	TRBJ1-5
TGTGCCAGCAGTTACGGGACTAGCGCTCACACAGATACGCAGTATTTT	CASSYGTSAHTDTQYF	TRBD2	.	TRBV9	TRBJ2-3
TGTGCCAGCAGCGTAGCTCAGGGTGCCGGGGAGCTGTTTTTT	CASSVAQGAGELFF	.	.	TRBV9	TRBJ2-2
TGCGCCAGCAGCCCGGGACTAGCGGGAGTTGAGCAGTTCTTC	CASSPGLAGVEQFF	TRBD2	.	TRBV5-1	TRBJ2-1
TGTGCCAGCTCACCGTCGGACAGGGCCTTAGCGGGCTACACCTTC	CASSPSDRALAGYTF	TRBD1	few	TRBV18	TRBJ1-2
TGTGCCTCTTCCTTCGGGGGGGCCGGGGAGCTGTTTTTT	CASSFGGAGELFF	TRBD2	.	TRBV28	TRBJ2-2
TGTGCCAGCAGCCAAGTTGGGAGCGGGTATATCCCCTACGAGCAGTACTTC	CASSQVGSGYIPYEQYF	.	.	TRBV3-1/TRBV3-2	TRBJ2-7
TGTGCCAGCAGTTACAACCTCGGGGGGACTGAAGCTTTCTTT	CASSYNLGGTEAFF	.	.	TRBV6-5	TRBJ1-1
TGCAGCACACCCGGGACAGGGATTGGCACTGAAGCTTTCTTT	CSTPGTGIGTEAFF	TRBD1	few	TRBV29-1	TRBJ1-1
TGTGCCAGCAGCCCGATACAGAGTATCAATGAGCAGTTCTTC	CASSPIQSINEQFF	.	.	TRBV11-2	TRBJ2-1
TGTGCCAGCAGTTCGACAGGTTTACGGCAGTACTTC	CASSSTGLRQYF	.	.	TRBV28	TRBJ2-4
TGTGCCAGTACAGGGACAGGGGGATCCTACGAGCAGTACTTC	CASTGTGGSYEQYF	TRBD1	.	TRBV2	TRBJ2-7
TGTGCCAGCAGCTTAGGTCTTTCGGGCACCGGGGAGCTGTTTTTT	CASSLGLSGTGELFF	.	.	TRBV7-9	TRBJ2-2
TGTGCCAGCAGCTTTGGGGGCAGGGGGCTTCTAGGCGAAAAACTGTTTTTT	CASSFGGRGLLGEKLFF	TRBD1	.	TRBV5-6	TRBJ1-4
TGTGCCAGCTCACCGGACAGGGCCGATCAGCCCCAGCATTTT	CASSPDRADQPQHF	TRBD1	once	TRBV18	TRBJ1-5
TGTGCCAGCAGTGAACTCGGCAGGTCTGAAGCTTTCTTT	CASSELGRSEAFF	.	.	TRBV2	TRBJ1-1
TGTGCCAGCAGCATGGGACAGGTCATGAACACTGAAGCTTTCTTT	CASSMGQVMNTEAFF	TRBD1	.	TRBV5-4	TRBJ1-1
TGCGCCAGCAGCTGGACAGGTCACACAGATACGCAGTATTTT	CASSWTGHTDTQYF	TRBD1	.	TRBV5-1	TRBJ2-3
TGTGCCAGCTCACCATCGGACAGGGGGACTGAAGCTTTCTTT	CASSPSDRGTEAFF	TRBD1	.	TRBV18	TRBJ1-1
TGTGCCAGCAGCCTACTTGGGGCCAACACAGATACGCAGTATTTT	CASSLLGANTDTQYF	.	.	TRBV3-1/TRBV3-2	TRBJ2-3
TGTGCCAGCAGTTCGGGACTCCTGTACAATGAGCAGTTCTTC	CASSSGLLYNEQFF	.	.	TRBV6-5	TRBJ2-1
TGTGCCAGCAAATCTGAGCGGGAGGTCTCCTACGAGCAGTACTTC	CASKSEREVSYEQYF	TRBD2	.	TRBV6-5	TRBJ2-7
TGTGCCAGCTCACCGGGACAGGGGGGAACTGAAGCTTTCTTT	CASSPGQGGTEAFF	TRBD1	.	TRBV18	TRBJ1-1
TGTGCCAGCAGCCAACAGGGGAATTCACCCCTCCACTTT	CASSQQGNSPLHF	.	.	TRBV3-1/TRBV3-2	TRBJ1-6
TGTGCCACCAGCAGAGATTTGGCAGGCTCGGCTGAAGCTTTCTTT	CATSRDLAGSAEAFF	.	.	TRBV15	TRBJ1-1
TGTGCCAGCAGTTTAAATTCCTTCAGAGCTTTCTTT	CASSLNSFRAFF	.	.	TRBV12-3/TRBV12-4	TRBJ1-1
TGTGCCTGGAGATGGACTAGCGGGGGTTCGCTTTACAATGAGCAGTTCTTC	CAWRWTSGGSLYNEQFF	TRBD2	.	TRBV30	TRBJ2-1
TGTGCCAGTAGTGTCCAAGGGGGCGCCCTTCGGCCCCAGCATTTT	CASSVQGGALRPQHF	TRBD1	.	TRBV19	TRBJ1-5
TGCAGCGCTTCGGACCCGGGGAGGTACGAGCAGTACTTC	CSASDPGRYEQYF	.	once	TRBV29-1	TRBJ2-7
TGTGCCATCAGTGACCAGGGGCTCCTAAGCTCCTACGAGCAGTACTTC	CAISDQGLLSSYEQYF	.	.	TRBV10-3	TRBJ2-7